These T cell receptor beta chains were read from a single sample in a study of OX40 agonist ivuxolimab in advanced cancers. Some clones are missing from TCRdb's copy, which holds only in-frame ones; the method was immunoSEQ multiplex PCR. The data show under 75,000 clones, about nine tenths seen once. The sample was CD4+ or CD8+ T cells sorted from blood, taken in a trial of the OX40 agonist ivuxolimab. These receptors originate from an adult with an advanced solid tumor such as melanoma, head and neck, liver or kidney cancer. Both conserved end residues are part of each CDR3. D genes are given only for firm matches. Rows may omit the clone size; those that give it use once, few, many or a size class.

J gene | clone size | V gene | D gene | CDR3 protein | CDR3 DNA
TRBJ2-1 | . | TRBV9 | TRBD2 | CASSVTGTRGVEQFF | TGTGCCAGCAGCGTAACCGGGACTAGAGGGGTTGAGCAGTTCTTC
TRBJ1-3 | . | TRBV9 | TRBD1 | CASSATGASSGNTIYF | TGTGCCAGCAGCGCGACAGGGGCCTCCTCTGGAAACACCATATATTTT
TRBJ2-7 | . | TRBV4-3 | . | CASSQDRASPYEQYF | TGCGCCAGCAGCCAAGATAGGGCTAGCCCCTACGAGCAGTACTTC
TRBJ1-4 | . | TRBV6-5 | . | CASVGEDEKLFF | TGTGCCAGCGTAGGGGAGGATGAAAAACTGTTTTTT
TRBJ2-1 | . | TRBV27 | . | CASSLGVNNEQFF | TGTGCCAGCAGTTTAGGTGTAAACAATGAGCAGTTCTTC
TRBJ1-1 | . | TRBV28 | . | CASSPPENKMNTEAFF | TGTGCCAGCAGCCCACCGGAGAATAAAATGAACACTGAAGCTTTCTTT
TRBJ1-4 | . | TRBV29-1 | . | CSVEETDWLFF | TGCAGCGTTGAAGAAACGGACTGGCTGTTTTTT
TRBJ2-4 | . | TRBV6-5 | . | CASSRPGSDIQYF | TGTGCCAGCAGCCGGCCAGGAAGTGACATTCAGTACTTC
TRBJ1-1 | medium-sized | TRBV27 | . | CASSPYPTDTEAFF | TGTGCCAGCAGTCCCTACCCGACAGACACTGAAGCTTTCTTT
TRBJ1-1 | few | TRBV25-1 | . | CASSENRRVGAFF | TGTGCCAGCAGTGAGAACCGTAGGGTTGGGGCTTTCTTT
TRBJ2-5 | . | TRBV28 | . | CASSFRWVYQETQYF | TGTGCCAGCAGTTTTCGATGGGTGTACCAAGAGACCCAGTACTTC
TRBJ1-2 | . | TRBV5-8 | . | CASSDSIAVDGYTF | TGTGCCAGCAGCGACAGTATCGCAGTGGATGGCTACACCTTC
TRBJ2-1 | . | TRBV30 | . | CAWRRIAQQVSYNEQFF | TGTGCCTGGAGGAGAATAGCTCAGCAGGTCTCCTACAATGAGCAGTTCTTC
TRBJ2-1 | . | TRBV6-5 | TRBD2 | CASLSGEGLYNEQFF | TGTGCCAGCCTGAGCGGGGAGGGACTTTACAATGAGCAGTTCTTC
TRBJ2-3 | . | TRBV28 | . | CASSLGTSPDTQYF | TGTGCCAGCAGTTTAGGGACAAGCCCAGATACGCAGTATTTT
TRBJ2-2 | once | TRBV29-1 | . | CSVEGLGELFF | TGCAGCGTTGAAGGACTCGGGGAGCTGTTTTTT
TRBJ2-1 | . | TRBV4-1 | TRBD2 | CASSPGTSGRNEQFF | TGCGCCAGCAGCCCTGGGACTAGCGGGAGGAATGAGCAGTTCTTC
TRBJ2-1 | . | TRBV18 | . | CASSPPEVSYNEQFF | TGTGCCAGCTCACCACCCGAGGTTTCCTACAATGAGCAGTTCTTC
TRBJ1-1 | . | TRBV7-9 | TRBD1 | CASSPRTGMNTEAFF | TGTGCCAGCAGCCCTCGGACAGGGATGAACACTGAAGCTTTCTTT
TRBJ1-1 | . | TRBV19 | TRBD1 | CASSIDYRGENTEAFF | TGTGCCAGTAGTATAGACTACAGGGGGGAGAACACTGAAGCTTTCTTT
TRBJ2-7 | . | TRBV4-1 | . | CASSQKDTDYEQYF | TGCGCCAGCAGCCAAAAGGACACAGACTACGAGCAGTACTTC
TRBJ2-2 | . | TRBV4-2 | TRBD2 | CASSAGGQLFF | TGTGCCAGCAGCGCGGGAGGGCAGCTGTTTTTT
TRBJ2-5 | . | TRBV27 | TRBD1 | CASRTGWQETQYF | TGTGCCAGCAGGACAGGGTGGCAAGAGACCCAGTACTTC
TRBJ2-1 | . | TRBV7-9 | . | CASSRVVGDNEQFF | TGTGCCAGCAGCAGGGTTGTGGGGGACAATGAGCAGTTCTTC
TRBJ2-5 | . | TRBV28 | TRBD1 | CASSTSSETGEETQYF | TGTGCCAGCAGTACCTCGTCCGAGACAGGGGAAGAGACCCAGTACTTC
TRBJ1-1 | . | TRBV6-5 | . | CASSYLSGTEAFF | TGTGCCAGCAGTTACCTCTCCGGCACTGAAGCTTTCTTT
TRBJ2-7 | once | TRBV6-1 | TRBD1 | CASSTGTGDDEQYF | TGTGCCAGCAGTACCGGGACAGGGGACGACGAGCAGTACTTC
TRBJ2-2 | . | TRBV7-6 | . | CASSFQGGGELFF | TGTGCCAGCAGCTTTCAGGGGGGCGGGGAGCTGTTTTTT
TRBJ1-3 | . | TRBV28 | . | CASSRHSGNTIYF | TGTGCCAGCAGTCGACATTCTGGAAACACCATATATTTT
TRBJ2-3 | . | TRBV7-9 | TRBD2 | CASRSGRENTQYF | TGTGCCAGCAGGAGCGGGAGGGAAAATACGCAGTATTTT
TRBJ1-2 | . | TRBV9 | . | CASSVDLTAPNYGYTF | TGTGCCAGCAGCGTAGATCTGACAGCGCCTAACTATGGCTACACCTTC
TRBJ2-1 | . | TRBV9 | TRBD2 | CASSPAGSSYNEQFF | TGTGCCAGCAGCCCAGCGGGAAGCTCCTACAATGAGCAGTTCTTC
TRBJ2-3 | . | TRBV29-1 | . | CSVEGNTDTQYF | TGCAGCGTTGAGGGGAACACAGATACGCAGTATTTT
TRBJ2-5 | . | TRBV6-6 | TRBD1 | CASSDRDRGQETQYF | TGTGCCAGCAGTGACCGGGACAGGGGACAAGAGACCCAGTACTTC
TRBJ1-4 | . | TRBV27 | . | CASSPTSGPNEKLFF | TGTGCCAGCAGTCCGACTTCGGGTCCGAATGAAAAACTGTTTTTT
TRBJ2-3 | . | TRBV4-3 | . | CASSQVWGDTQYF | TGCGCCAGCAGCCAAGTATGGGGAGATACGCAGTATTTT
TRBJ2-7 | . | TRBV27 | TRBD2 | CASSSGREFHEQYF | TGTGCCAGCAGTTCTGGGCGGGAGTTCCACGAGCAGTACTTC
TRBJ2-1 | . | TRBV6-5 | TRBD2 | CASSYGLAGRDNEQFF | TGTGCCAGCAGTTACGGACTAGCGGGAAGGGACAATGAGCAGTTCTTC
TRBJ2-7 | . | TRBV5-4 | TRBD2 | CASSLVGLAGGEAYEQYF | TGTGCCAGCAGCTTGGTGGGACTAGCGGGAGGAGAAGCCTACGAGCAGTACTTC
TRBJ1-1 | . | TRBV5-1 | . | CASSGGQPRVGAFF | TGCGCCAGCAGCGGTGGACAGCCTAGGGTCGGAGCTTTCTTT
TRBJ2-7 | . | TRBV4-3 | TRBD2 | CASSQDRLAGYEQYF | TGCGCCAGCAGCCAAGATAGACTAGCGGGCTACGAGCAGTACTTC
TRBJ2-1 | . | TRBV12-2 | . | CASRCYPGPDYNEQFF | TGTGCAAGTCGCTGTTACCCGGGACCAGACTACAATGAGCAGTTCTTC
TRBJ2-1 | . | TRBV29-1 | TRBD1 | CSVNPGQGYNEQFF | TGCAGCGTTAATCCGGGACAGGGCTACAATGAGCAGTTCTTC
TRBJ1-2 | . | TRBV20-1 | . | CSALRENGYTF | TGCAGTGCTCTCAGGGAGAATGGCTACACCTTC
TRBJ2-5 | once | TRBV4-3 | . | CASSQEYVGGETQYF | TGCGCCAGCAGCCAAGAATACGTGGGGGGAGAGACCCAGTACTTC
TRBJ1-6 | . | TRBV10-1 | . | CASGNQQSSYNSPLHF | TGCGCCAGCGGCAATCAACAGAGCTCCTATAATTCACCCCTCCACTTT
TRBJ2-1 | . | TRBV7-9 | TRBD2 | CASSPGTSYEQFF | TGTGCCAGCAGCCCAGGGACTAGCTATGAGCAGTTCTTC
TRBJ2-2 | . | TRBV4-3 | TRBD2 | CASSHGTSGRTGELFF | TGCGCCAGCAGCCACGGGACTAGCGGGAGGACCGGGGAGCTGTTTTTT
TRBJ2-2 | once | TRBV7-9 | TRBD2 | CASYRDYHTGELFF | TGTGCCAGCTACCGGGACTACCACACCGGGGAGCTGTTTTTT
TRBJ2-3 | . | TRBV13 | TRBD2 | CASSLEGLGSGITDTQYF | TGTGCCAGCAGCTTAGAAGGATTAGGTAGCGGGATCACAGATACGCAGTATTTT
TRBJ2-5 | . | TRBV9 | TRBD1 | CASSVAGTGYEETQYF | TGTGCCAGCAGCGTAGCCGGGACAGGATACGAAGAGACCCAGTACTTC
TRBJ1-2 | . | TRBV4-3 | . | CASSQDLGADYGYTF | TGCGCCAGCAGCCAAGATTTAGGGGCCGACTATGGCTACACCTTC
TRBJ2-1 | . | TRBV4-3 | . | CASSQDSGSYNEQFF | TGCGCCAGCAGCCAGGATAGCGGTTCCTACAATGAGCAGTTCTTC
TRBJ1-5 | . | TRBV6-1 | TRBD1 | CASQGGNQPQHF | TGTGCCAGCCAGGGGGGCAATCAGCCCCAGCATTTT
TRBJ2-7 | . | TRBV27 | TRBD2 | CASSLTPPGLGGEQYF | TGTGCCAGCAGTTTGACGCCGCCGGGACTAGGAGGCGAGCAGTACTTC